A selection of T cell receptor beta chains follows, all from one sample in a study of T cells in Graves' hyperthyroidism and ophthalmopathy. TCRdb fed the multiplex PCR reads into MiXCR, producing one record per CDR3 protein. This table holds about 350,000 distinct CDR3 sequences, 12% to 15% found once. Source material: blood. The receptors were sampled from an older woman with Graves' ophthalmopathy. Both conserved end residues are part of each CDR3. The D gene is left open where the match is weak. Rows give clone size only sometimes, using once, few, many, or a class for an expanded clone.

d_gene: TRBD2
abundance: many
v_gene: TRBV6-1
j_gene: TRBJ2-5
CDR3nt: TGTGCCAGCAGTGAAGCGCGGGGAGGGCGGGAGACCCAGTACTTC
CDR3aa: CASSEARGGRETQYF

d_gene: TRBD2
abundance: NA
v_gene: TRBV27
j_gene: TRBJ2-1
CDR3nt: TGTGCCAGCAGTTGGGGGGGGAGGGGCTACAATAAGCAGTTCTTC
CDR3aa: CASSWGGRGYNKQFF

d_gene: NA
abundance: many
v_gene: TRBV6-1
j_gene: TRBJ1-5
CDR3nt: TGTGCCAGCCATTTGGCGGGCAATCAGCCCCAGCATTTT
CDR3aa: CASHLAGNQPQHF

d_gene: TRBD1
abundance: many
v_gene: TRBV2
j_gene: TRBJ2-2
CDR3nt: TGTGCCAGCATAACACTCGGACAGGGAGCCGGGGAGCTGTTTTTT
CDR3aa: CASITLGQGAGELFF

d_gene: TRBD2
abundance: few
v_gene: TRBV7-9
j_gene: TRBJ2-7
CDR3nt: TGTGCCAGCAGCTCCTCTAGCGGCCTGGGGGAGCAGTACTTC
CDR3aa: CASSSSSGLGEQYF

d_gene: TRBD2
abundance: many
v_gene: TRBV11-2
j_gene: TRBJ2-1
CDR3nt: TGTGCCAGCAGCCGCGGGACTAGCGGGAGGGCGGACAATGAGCAGTTCTTC
CDR3aa: CASSRGTSGRADNEQFF

d_gene: NA
abundance: many
v_gene: TRBV6-1
j_gene: TRBJ2-1
CDR3nt: TGTGCCAGCAAGAGCCTCGGGGAAGAGCAGTTCTTC
CDR3aa: CASKSLGEEQFF

d_gene: NA
abundance: many
v_gene: TRBV20-1
j_gene: TRBJ2-3
CDR3nt: TGCAGTGCTACCGGGTTGAAAGGGGCGGTCACAGATACGCAGTATTTT
CDR3aa: CSATGLKGAVTDTQYF

d_gene: TRBD1
abundance: NA
v_gene: TRBV9
j_gene: TRBJ2-1
CDR3nt: TGTGCCAGCAGCGCCAGACAGGGTAGAAACAATGAGCAGTTCTTC
CDR3aa: CASSARQGRNNEQFF

d_gene: NA
abundance: many
v_gene: TRBV20-1
j_gene: TRBJ2-3
CDR3nt: TGCAGTGCTATTATTAGCACAGATACGCAGTATTTT
CDR3aa: CSAIISTDTQYF

d_gene: NA
abundance: few
v_gene: TRBV12-3/TRBV12-4
j_gene: TRBJ1-2
CDR3nt: TGTGCCAGCCACCTTAGCGGGGGGTCCAGTGGCTACACCTTC
CDR3aa: CASHLSGGSSGYTF

d_gene: NA
abundance: many
v_gene: TRBV20-1
j_gene: TRBJ2-7
CDR3nt: TGCAGTGCTAGGGAGGGGGCCCCCCTTAAGTACGAGCAGTACTTC
CDR3aa: CSAREGAPLKYEQYF

d_gene: TRBD2
abundance: NA
v_gene: TRBV6-1
j_gene: TRBJ2-2
CDR3nt: TGTGCCAGCACCCGACTAGCGGAAAACACCGGGGAGCTGTTTTTT
CDR3aa: CASTRLAENTGELFF

d_gene: TRBD1
abundance: many
v_gene: TRBV27
j_gene: TRBJ1-1
CDR3nt: TGTGCCAGCAGCCCCCACAGGGGAGCGAACACTGAAGCTTTCTTT
CDR3aa: CASSPHRGANTEAFF

d_gene: NA
abundance: NA
v_gene: TRBV5-4
j_gene: TRBJ2-5
CDR3nt: TGTGCCGGCAGCTTTTCGGAAAGGCTAGCAGTGTACCAAGAGACCCAGTACTTC
CDR3aa: CAGSFSERLAVYQETQYF

d_gene: NA
abundance: NA
v_gene: TRBV2
j_gene: TRBJ2-7
CDR3nt: TGTGCCAGCAGTGGCGAGGGCGACGAGCAGTACTTC
CDR3aa: CASSGEGDEQYF

d_gene: TRBD2
abundance: many
v_gene: TRBV11-2
j_gene: TRBJ2-7
CDR3nt: TGTGCCAGCAGCTTAGAGGGAGGGCCTTTCGAGCAGTACTTC
CDR3aa: CASSLEGGPFEQYF